This is a list of T cell receptor beta chains from one sample in a study of control samples from healthy donors and cancer patients. Measured with immunoSEQ multiplex PCR; TCRdb has only the in-frame clones, and not every one. This sample carries about 20,000 clones, about 88% of them seen once, and the ten largest clones take about 9%. The sample taken for sequencing was PBMCs. The receptor set was obtained from a woman aged 60-75 years with head and neck cancer. CDR3s include the opening cysteine and the closing phenylalanine or tryptophan. Each record gives: J gene, V gene, clone size, D gene, CDR3 protein, CDR3 DNA. A D gene is named only where the DNA matches it firmly. Some rows mark clone size as missing; the rest say once, few, many or name a class of expanded clone.

j_gene: TRBJ2-3
v_gene: TRBV4-1
abundance: once
d_gene: TRBD2
CDR3aa: CASRPILAGGPSTDTQYF
CDR3nt: TGCGCCAGCCGGCCTATATTAGCGGGAGGGCCGAGCACAGATACGCAGTATTTT

j_gene: TRBJ1-1
v_gene: TRBV27
abundance: -
d_gene: -
CDR3aa: CASSLSPAVEAFF
CDR3nt: TGTGCCAGCAGTTTATCACCGGCAGTTGAAGCTTTCTTT

j_gene: TRBJ1-1
v_gene: TRBV4-1
abundance: -
d_gene: TRBD1
CDR3aa: CASSQITGGSTEAFF
CDR3nt: TGCGCCAGCAGCCAAATAACAGGGGGTAGCACTGAAGCTTTCTTT

j_gene: TRBJ2-2
v_gene: TRBV5-1
abundance: -
d_gene: -
CDR3aa: CASSLDQGGTGELFF
CDR3nt: TGCGCCAGCAGCTTGGATCAGGGTGGGACCGGGGAGCTGTTTTTT

j_gene: TRBJ2-1
v_gene: TRBV11-2
abundance: -
d_gene: -
CDR3aa: CASSLVGTAGSEQFF
CDR3nt: TGTGCCAGCAGCTTAGTTGGTACAGCTGGTAGTGAGCAGTTCTTC

j_gene: TRBJ1-6
v_gene: TRBV12-5
abundance: -
d_gene: -
CDR3aa: CASGLVRESSYNSPLHF
CDR3nt: TGTGCTAGTGGTTTGGTTCGGGAGAGCTCCTATAATTCACCCCTCCACTTT

j_gene: TRBJ2-1
v_gene: TRBV28
abundance: -
d_gene: TRBD2
CDR3aa: CATAGTSGRGYNEQFF
CDR3nt: TGTGCCACGGCCGGGACTAGCGGGAGAGGATACAATGAGCAGTTCTTC

j_gene: TRBJ1-5
v_gene: TRBV27
abundance: once
d_gene: -
CDR3aa: CASSWKRDNQPQHF
CDR3nt: TGTGCCAGCAGTTGGAAGCGGGACAATCAGCCCCAGCATTTT

j_gene: TRBJ1-5
v_gene: TRBV4-1
abundance: -
d_gene: -
CDR3aa: CASSHGQFQPQHF
CDR3nt: TGCGCCAGCAGCCATGGACAGTTTCAGCCCCAGCATTTT

j_gene: TRBJ1-1
v_gene: TRBV7-9
abundance: -
d_gene: -
CDR3aa: CASSLFSPAGGTEAFF
CDR3nt: TGTGCCAGCAGCTTGTTTAGCCCGGCCGGGGGGACTGAAGCTTTCTTT

j_gene: TRBJ2-2
v_gene: TRBV2
abundance: -
d_gene: -
CDR3aa: CASEPGFTGELFF
CDR3nt: TGTGCCAGCGAGCCGGGTTTCACCGGGGAGCTGTTTTTT

j_gene: TRBJ2-7
v_gene: TRBV3-1/TRBV3-2
abundance: -
d_gene: TRBD2
CDR3aa: CASSQDRGVKQYF
CDR3nt: TGTGCCAGCAGCCAAGATCGGGGGGTTAAGCAGTACTTC

j_gene: TRBJ2-7
v_gene: TRBV11-2
abundance: -
d_gene: TRBD2
CDR3aa: CASSLGLAKPYEQYF
CDR3nt: TGTGCCAGCAGCTTGGGACTAGCGAAACCCTACGAGCAGTACTTC

j_gene: TRBJ1-1
v_gene: TRBV10-3
abundance: -
d_gene: TRBD1
CDR3aa: CAISDQGAHTEAFF
CDR3nt: TGTGCCATCAGTGATCAGGGGGCTCACACTGAAGCTTTCTTT

j_gene: TRBJ2-7
v_gene: TRBV7-3
abundance: -
d_gene: TRBD2
CDR3aa: CASSSGLAAAEEQYF
CDR3nt: TGTGCCAGCAGCTCCGGACTAGCGGCAGCTGAGGAGCAGTACTTC

j_gene: TRBJ2-1
v_gene: TRBV7-9
abundance: -
d_gene: -
CDR3aa: CASSFGVVGVNEQFF
CDR3nt: TGTGCCAGCAGCTTCGGGGTGGTAGGCGTGAATGAGCAGTTCTTC

j_gene: TRBJ2-5
v_gene: TRBV5-1
abundance: -
d_gene: TRBD2
CDR3aa: CASGTSGDYQETQYF
CDR3nt: TGCGCCAGCGGGACTAGCGGGGACTACCAAGAGACCCAGTACTTC

j_gene: TRBJ1-2
v_gene: TRBV18
abundance: -
d_gene: -
CDR3aa: CASSTSNSYYGYTF
CDR3nt: TGTGCCAGCTCCACCTCCAACTCATACTATGGCTACACCTTC

j_gene: TRBJ2-3
v_gene: TRBV12-3/TRBV12-4
abundance: -
d_gene: -
CDR3aa: CASSRELTDTQYF
CDR3nt: TGTGCCAGCAGTCGGGAACTCACAGATACGCAGTATTTT

j_gene: TRBJ1-1
v_gene: TRBV19
abundance: once
d_gene: -
CDR3aa: CASTRGGPTEAFF
CDR3nt: TGTGCCAGTACCCGGGGGGGTCCCACTGAAGCTTTCTTT

j_gene: TRBJ2-1
v_gene: TRBV30
abundance: -
d_gene: -
CDR3aa: CAWIVPGYNEQFF
CDR3nt: TGTGCCTGGATCGTACCGGGTTACAATGAGCAGTTCTTC

j_gene: TRBJ2-5
v_gene: TRBV3-1/TRBV3-2
abundance: -
d_gene: TRBD2
CDR3aa: CASSRRGGIGETQYF
CDR3nt: TGTGCCAGCAGCCGCCGGGGGGGGATAGGAGAGACCCAGTACTTC

j_gene: TRBJ1-2
v_gene: TRBV3-1/TRBV3-2
abundance: -
d_gene: TRBD1
CDR3aa: CASSLRTGVGYTF
CDR3nt: TGTGCCAGCAGCCTCCGGACAGGGGTCGGCTACACCTTC

j_gene: TRBJ2-1
v_gene: TRBV28
abundance: -
d_gene: -
CDR3aa: CASSSAGLGKGEQFF
CDR3nt: TGTGCCAGCAGTTCGGCGGGACTGGGGAAGGGTGAGCAGTTCTTC

j_gene: TRBJ2-5
v_gene: TRBV9
abundance: -
d_gene: TRBD1
CDR3aa: CASSVDPDREETQYF
CDR3nt: TGTGCCAGCAGCGTTGATCCGGACAGGGAAGAGACCCAGTACTTC

j_gene: TRBJ1-3
v_gene: TRBV3-1/TRBV3-2
abundance: -
d_gene: -
CDR3aa: CASSQVVFTPGNTIYF
CDR3nt: TGTGCCAGCAGCCAAGTGGTCTTTACCCCTGGAAACACCATATATTTT

j_gene: TRBJ2-2
v_gene: TRBV9
abundance: -
d_gene: TRBD1
CDR3aa: CASTVRGTGDTGELFF
CDR3nt: TGTGCCAGCACCGTACGTGGGACAGGGGACACCGGGGAGCTGTTTTTT

j_gene: TRBJ1-5
v_gene: TRBV19
abundance: -
d_gene: -
CDR3aa: CASSILSMGNQPQHF
CDR3nt: TGTGCCAGTAGTATACTTTCTATGGGCAATCAGCCCCAGCATTTT

j_gene: TRBJ2-7
v_gene: TRBV18
abundance: -
d_gene: -
CDR3aa: CASSPGSGAGYEQYF
CDR3nt: TGTGCCAGCTCACCAGGATCAGGGGCTGGCTACGAGCAGTACTTC

j_gene: TRBJ1-1
v_gene: TRBV6-5
abundance: -
d_gene: -
CDR3aa: CASSTGMNTEAFF
CDR3nt: TGTGCCAGCAGCACCGGGATGAACACTGAAGCTTTCTTT

j_gene: TRBJ2-5
v_gene: TRBV25-1
abundance: -
d_gene: TRBD1
CDR3aa: CASSALDRDQETQYF
CDR3nt: TGTGCCAGCAGTGCCCTGGACAGGGACCAAGAGACCCAGTACTTC

j_gene: TRBJ2-5
v_gene: TRBV4-1
abundance: -
d_gene: TRBD1
CDR3aa: CASSQMETGGTKTQYF
CDR3nt: TGCGCCAGCAGCCAAATGGAGACAGGGGGAACAAAGACCCAGTACTTC

j_gene: TRBJ1-3
v_gene: TRBV15
abundance: few
d_gene: -
CDR3aa: CATSRGGSGNTIYF
CDR3nt: TGTGCCACCAGCAGGGGGGGGTCTGGAAACACCATATATTTT

j_gene: TRBJ2-7
v_gene: TRBV5-4
abundance: -
d_gene: TRBD2
CDR3aa: CASSWGGSSYEQYF
CDR3nt: TGTGCCAGCAGCTGGGGGGGGAGCTCCTACGAGCAGTACTTC

j_gene: TRBJ2-7
v_gene: TRBV14
abundance: -
d_gene: TRBD1
CDR3aa: CASSQGYRGRVSYEQYF
CDR3nt: TGTGCCAGCAGCCAAGGCTACAGGGGGCGAGTCTCCTACGAGCAGTACTTC

j_gene: TRBJ2-7
v_gene: TRBV9
abundance: -
d_gene: -
CDR3aa: CASSLDRDGGSRYEQYF
CDR3nt: TGTGCCAGCAGCCTAGACAGGGATGGCGGGAGTAGGTACGAGCAGTACTTC

j_gene: TRBJ1-3
v_gene: TRBV7-9
abundance: -
d_gene: -
CDR3aa: CASSLIGGGNTIYF
CDR3nt: TGTGCCAGCAGTCTTATAGGAGGCGGAAACACCATATATTTT

j_gene: TRBJ1-1
v_gene: TRBV5-4
abundance: -
d_gene: -
CDR3aa: CASSLEGVMNTEAFF
CDR3nt: TGTGCCAGCAGCTTGGAAGGGGTAATGAACACTGAAGCTTTCTTT

j_gene: TRBJ2-2
v_gene: TRBV15
abundance: once
d_gene: TRBD2
CDR3aa: CATSPTSGRRNTGELFF
CDR3nt: TGTGCCACCAGCCCTACTAGCGGGAGGCGGAACACCGGGGAGCTGTTTTTT

j_gene: TRBJ2-1
v_gene: TRBV25-1
abundance: -
d_gene: -
CDR3aa: CASSDPTRDPNGNEQFF
CDR3nt: TGTGCCAGCAGTGATCCCACCCGGGACCCGAATGGGAATGAGCAGTTCTTC

j_gene: TRBJ2-1
v_gene: TRBV7-8
abundance: -
d_gene: TRBD2
CDR3aa: CASSPRLATDPYNEQFF
CDR3nt: TGTGCCAGCAGCCCTCGACTAGCGACCGACCCCTACAATGAGCAGTTCTTC

j_gene: TRBJ2-7
v_gene: TRBV3-1/TRBV3-2
abundance: -
d_gene: TRBD2
CDR3aa: CASSQGFGLAGDEQYF
CDR3nt: TGTGCCAGCAGCCAAGGTTTTGGACTAGCGGGCGACGAGCAGTACTTC

j_gene: TRBJ1-5
v_gene: TRBV18
abundance: -
d_gene: -
CDR3aa: CASSEGIDQPQHF
CDR3nt: TGTGCCAGCTCGGAGGGGATTGATCAGCCCCAGCATTTT